The clone carrying this T cell receptor (beta chain) was recorded a few times. These data come from a study of blood T cells in healthy people across ages. Sample-barcoded 5' priming and a J-beta primer mix drove a second PCR of about 6 to 12 cycles. Each cDNA was tagged by a template-switch adaptor containing 12 random nucleotides. In TCRdb, the 5' RACE reads were re-called with MiXCR into one record per CDR3 protein. The sample gives 750,000 to 950,000 distinct CDR3 sequences, 20% to 30% of which show up once; 3% is in the top ten. This CDR3 spans 12 amino acids. Germline CDR1 reads SQVTM; CDR2 reads ANQGSEA. Trimming pared 4 bases from V and 1 base from J, leaving 7 bases between. The sample was also linked to a second study, of T cells of mothers and their children. Turning to that study: M1S, a second-PCR primer, added sample barcodes and 2-4 random nucleotides. The TCR beta CDR3 read count exceeded 10 million for each mother and was approximately 3 million for each child.

This receptor was obtained from a boy aged 5 to 17 in good health. The sequenced sample consisted of blood. The J gene is TRBJ1-2, the V gene TRBV29-1; D unresolved. CDR3 protein: CSVGSLNYGYTF. Here the CDR3 DNA reads TGCAGCGTTGGTTCGCTTAACTATGGCTACACCTTC.